These T cell receptor beta chains were read from a single sample in a study of siplizumab effects on memory and regulatory T cells. Measured with immunoSEQ multiplex PCR; TCRdb has only the in-frame clones, and not every one. This table holds roughly 120,000 clones, around 92% found once. Sequenced input: Tregs sorted from blood. All receptors derive from a human donor in good health. Both conserved end residues are part of each CDR3. The D gene is left open where the match is weak. Clone size is given for some rows only: seen once, a few or many times, or a class if the clone is expanded.

size: .; J: TRBJ2-3; length: 13; V: TRBV6-4; D: .; DNA: TGTGCCAGCAGTCCACTAGGGGGAGATACGCAGTATTTT; CDR3: CASSPLGGDTQYF
size: few; J: TRBJ2-3; length: 14; V: TRBV7-3; D: TRBD1; DNA: TGTGCCAGCAGCCTTGGACAGGGGGCAGATACGCAGTATTTT; CDR3: CASSLGQGADTQYF
size: .; J: TRBJ2-1; length: 14; V: TRBV7-2; D: TRBD2; DNA: TGTGCCAGCAGCTTAGCGGGTACTAGCGAGGAGCAGTTCTTC; CDR3: CASSLAGTSEEQFF
size: .; J: TRBJ1-2; length: 14; V: TRBV5-1; D: .; DNA: TGCGCCAGCAGCTTGTTGGCAGACTCCTATGGCTACACCTTC; CDR3: CASSLLADSYGYTF
size: .; J: TRBJ1-1; length: 13; V: TRBV6-5; D: .; DNA: TGTGCCACTACCAGGGGTTCGAACACTGAAGCTTTCTTT; CDR3: CATTRGSNTEAFF
size: .; J: TRBJ1-2; length: 13; V: TRBV2; D: .; DNA: TGTGCTACAAGGGGGAAAGCTAACTATGGCTACACCTTC; CDR3: CATRGKANYGYTF
size: once; J: TRBJ2-7; length: 14; V: TRBV5-1; D: TRBD2; DNA: TGCGCCAGCAGCCGGGGGTCTCGGGAGGACGAGCAGTACTTC; CDR3: CASSRGSREDEQYF
size: .; J: TRBJ1-5; length: 15; V: TRBV7-9; D: TRBD1; DNA: TGTGCCAGCAGCCAAGGGACAGGGTATAATCAGCCCCAGCATTTT; CDR3: CASSQGTGYNQPQHF
size: .; J: TRBJ2-2; length: 15; V: TRBV5-1; D: .; DNA: TGCGCCAGCAGCCTCGTCCGTTTAAACACCGGGGAGCTGTTTTTT; CDR3: CASSLVRLNTGELFF
size: .; J: TRBJ1-2; length: 16; V: TRBV7-8; D: .; DNA: TGTGCCAGCAGCTTAGTCCGGGATTTTTCAAACTATGGCTACACCTTC; CDR3: CASSLVRDFSNYGYTF
size: .; J: TRBJ1-5; length: 15; V: TRBV4-1; D: TRBD1; DNA: TGCGCCAGCAGCCAAGATCCAGGGGGCTATCAGCCCCAGCATTTT; CDR3: CASSQDPGGYQPQHF
size: .; J: TRBJ2-5; length: 15; V: TRBV5-6; D: .; DNA: TGTGCCAGCAGTTCCCGGGTGGGGTACCAAGAGACCCAGTACTTC; CDR3: CASSSRVGYQETQYF
size: .; J: TRBJ2-7; length: 13; V: TRBV30; D: TRBD1; DNA: TGTGCCTGGAGTAAACAGGGGTGGGTGGAGCAGTACTTC; CDR3: CAWSKQGWVEQYF
size: .; J: TRBJ1-1; length: 14; V: TRBV5-1; D: TRBD1; DNA: TGCGCCAGCAGCTTGGACAGGGGGCATACTGAAGCTTTCTTT; CDR3: CASSLDRGHTEAFF
size: .; J: TRBJ1-1; length: 16; V: TRBV5-1; D: .; DNA: TGCGCCAGCACCTCCCAGGGGAACGGTATGAACACTGAAGCTTTCTTT; CDR3: CASTSQGNGMNTEAFF
size: .; J: TRBJ2-3; length: 14; V: TRBV10-3; D: TRBD2; DNA: TGTGCCATCAGGACCCCGGCTAGCGGGGATACGCAGTATTTT; CDR3: CAIRTPASGDTQYF